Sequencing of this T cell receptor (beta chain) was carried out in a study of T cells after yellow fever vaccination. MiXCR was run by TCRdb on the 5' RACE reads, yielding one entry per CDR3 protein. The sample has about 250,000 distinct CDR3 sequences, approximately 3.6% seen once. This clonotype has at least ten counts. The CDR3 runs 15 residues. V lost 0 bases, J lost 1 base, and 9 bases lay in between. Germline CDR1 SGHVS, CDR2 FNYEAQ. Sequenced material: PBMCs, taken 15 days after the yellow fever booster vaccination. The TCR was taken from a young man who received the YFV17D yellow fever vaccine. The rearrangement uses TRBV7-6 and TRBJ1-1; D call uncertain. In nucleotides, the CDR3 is TGTGCCAGCAGCTTAGCCGGCAGTGGGAACACTGAAGCTTTCTTT. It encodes CASSLAGSGNTEAFF.